This T cell receptor beta chain was sequenced during a study of OX40 agonist ivuxolimab in advanced cancers. Study overall: The patients' treatment was ivuxolimab, an agonistic anti-OX40 (CD134) antibody. Findings of the study overall: Expanded clones tended on average to be more numerous among CD8+ T cells than CD4+. Circulating CD4+ and CD8+ T cells showed clonal expansion by week 6 at 0.1 to 3.0 mg/kg.

The CDR3 is 14 residues long. Per germline, CDR1 MGHRA and CDR2 YSYEKL. Trimming left V 5 bases short and J 5 bases short, with 12 bases between. Patients were ineligible given autoimmune disease history or systemic immunosuppression. Sequenced by immunoSEQ multiplex PCR; TCRdb stores in-frame clones only, minus some. The sample consists of over 40,000 clones, nearly 90% of them appearing once. A note on this clone: The antigen is not known.

The clonotype originates from an adult with an advanced solid tumor such as melanoma, head and neck, liver or kidney cancer. This specimen consisted of CD4+ or CD8+ T cells sorted from blood, obtained in a trial of the OX40 agonist ivuxolimab. The chain employs TRBV4-1 and TRBJ1-4; no clear D. The chain's CDR3 is CASSARAANEKLFF. The CDR3 DNA reads as TGCGCCAGCAGCGCCCGGGCAGCAAATGAAAAACTGTTTTTT.